The 11 T cell receptor beta chains below come from one sample, sequenced in a study of Graves' ophthalmopathy and Graves' hyperthyroidism. For repertoire sequencing, the TCR beta CDR3 regions were amplified from RNA transcripts. Second-round multiplex PCR came after a first-round RT-PCR that employed HTBI primers. TCRdb analysed the multiplex PCR reads with MiXCR anew, one entry per CDR3 protein. The sample has some 210,000 distinct CDR3 sequences, less than 30% seen once. The sample consisted of peripheral blood. Receptor source: a man aged 45 to 65 with Graves' ophthalmopathy.

The chain has TRBV28 and TRBJ1-6; D possibly corresponds to TRBD1 (5 bases). Trimming took off 4 bases at V and 15 bases at J, with 13 bases between the two ends. The CDR3 is made up of 12 amino acids. CDR1 is MDHEN and CDR2 is SYDVKM in the germline V gene. The CDR3 bases are TGTGCCAGCAGTTCGGGACGGGCGCACCTCCACTTT. It translates to CASSSGRAHLHF.

This clonotype has a handful of counts. The chain has TRBV4-1 and TRBJ1-5; TRBD1 is a possible D gene (6 bases). The CDR3 covers 17 residues. The germline V gene has CDR1 MGHRA and CDR2 YSYEKL. The ends were cut back, 0 bases at V and 6 bases at J, with 18 bases in the middle. CDR3 amino acids: CASSQDGGQWPGQPQHF. The CDR3 nucleotides are TGCGCCAGCAGCCAAGACGGTGGACAGTGGCCGGGTCAGCCCCAGCATTTT.

This clonotype has a count of ten or more. This chain joins TRBV7-2 and TRBJ2-5; TRBD1 agrees at 10 bases. CDR3 length: 16 amino acids. From germline, CDR1 is SGHTA and CDR2 FQGNSA. V was pared by 1 base and J by 3 bases, with 5 bases of the junction left unmatched. The CDR3 DNA reads TGTGCCAGCAGCTTAGATTTAGGGACAGGGGAAGAGACCCAGTACTTC. Translating it yields CASSLDLGTGEETQYF.

This clonotype appeared a single time. The chain has TRBV6-2 or TRBV6-3 and TRBJ2-7, with D unclear. Trimming cost V 6 bases and J 5 bases, with 11 bases left between them. The germline V gene encodes CDR1 MNHEY and CDR2 SVGEGT. This CDR3 contains 12 residues. The CDR3 here is CASSYGLHEQYF. DNA for the CDR3: TGTGCCAGCAGCTACGGGCTCCACGAGCAGTACTTC.

This clonotype was seen repeatedly, ten times or more. This chain connects TRBV28 to TRBJ1-2; D is perhaps TRBD1 (5 bases). The CDR3 contains 13 residues. Trimming took off 3 bases at V and 6 bases at J, with 11 bases between the two ends. The germline V gene has CDR1 MDHEN and CDR2 SYDVKM. CDR3 nucleotides: TGTGCCAGCAGTTTGCGGGGGATCCATGGCTACACCTTC. Protein product: CASSLRGIHGYTF.

V is TRBV7-2 and J is TRBJ2-5; 12 bases fit TRBD2. Looked up from germline, CDR1 is SGHTA and CDR2 is FQGNSA. V was pared by 4 bases and J by 4 bases, with 4 bases of the junction left unmatched. CDR3 length equals 15 residues. The CDR3 DNA is TGTGCCAGCAGCTCCCGACTAGCGGGAGCAGAGACCCAGTACTTC. Residues: CASSSRLAGAETQYF.

This clonotype was detected ten times or more. V is TRBV30 and J is TRBJ2-7, with 11 bases lining up with TRBD2. CDR3 length: 14 residues. The ends lost 4 bases at V and 1 base at J; junction bases unmatched: 3. Per the germline V gene, CDR1 is GTSNPN and CDR2 is SVGIG (reference sequence). The DNA of the CDR3 is TGTGCCTGGAATAGCGGGAGGGGATCCTACGAGCAGTACTTC. Its translation: CAWNSGRGSYEQYF.

This clonotype showed up many times. This chain connects TRBV12-3 or TRBV12-4 to TRBJ1-1; D is uncertain. The CDR3 totals 15 residues. Trimming pared 5 bases from V and 1 base from J, leaving 14 bases between. DNA for the CDR3: TGTGCCAGCAGTCCCCTGATTGGTGGGAACACTGAAGCTTTCTTT. Translated: CASSPLIGGNTEAFF.

This clonotype appeared many times. The chain uses TRBV6-5 and TRBJ2-5, with D hard to call. This CDR3 has 13 residues. Per germline, CDR1 MNHEY and CDR2 SVGAGI. Trimming stripped 5 bases from V and 2 bases from J, with 9 bases between. The CDR3 DNA reads TGTGCCAGCAGTCGGCTAGAGCAAGAGACCCAGTACTTC. Protein sequence: CASSRLEQETQYF.

This clonotype was detected ten times or more. The chain joins TRBV7-9 to TRBJ1-2; 7 nucleotides agree with TRBD1. V shed 5 bases, J shed 10 bases, and the junction held 10 bases outside the gene matches. The CDR3 length is 13 residues. CDR1 is SEHNR and CDR2 is FQNEAQ in the germline V gene (reference sequence). Here the CDR3 DNA reads TGTGCCAGCAGCACAGGGGACTCACTCGCCTACACCTTC. Protein: CASSTGDSLAYTF.

This clonotype has ten or more counts. The chain uses TRBV29-1 and TRBJ2-7, with unresolved D. The V end lost 4 bases, the J end lost 0 bases, and 7 bases lay between the germline ends. Germline CDR1 is SQVTM and CDR2 is ANQGSEA. The CDR3 has 12 amino acids. The CDR3 protein is CSVVQSSYEQYF. The CDR3, as DNA: TGCAGCGTTGTACAGAGCTCCTACGAGCAGTACTTC.